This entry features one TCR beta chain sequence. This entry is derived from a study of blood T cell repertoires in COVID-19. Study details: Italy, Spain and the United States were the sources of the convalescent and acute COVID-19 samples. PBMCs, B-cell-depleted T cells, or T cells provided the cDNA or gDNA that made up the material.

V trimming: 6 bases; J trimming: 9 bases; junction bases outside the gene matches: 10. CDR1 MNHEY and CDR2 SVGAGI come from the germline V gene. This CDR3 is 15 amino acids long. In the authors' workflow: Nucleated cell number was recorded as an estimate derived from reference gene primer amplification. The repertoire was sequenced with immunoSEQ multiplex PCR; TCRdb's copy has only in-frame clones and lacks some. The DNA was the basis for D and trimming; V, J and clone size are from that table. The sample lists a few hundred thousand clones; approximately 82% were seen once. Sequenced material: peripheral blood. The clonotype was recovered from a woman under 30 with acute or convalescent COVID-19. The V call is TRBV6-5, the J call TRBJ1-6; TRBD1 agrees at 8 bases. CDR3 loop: CASSGSQGVGSPLHF. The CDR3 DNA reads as TGTGCCAGCAGCGGGTCACAGGGGGTTGGTTCACCCCTCCACTTT.